The entry below gives a single T cell receptor (beta chain) sequence along with its context. This entry belongs to a study of blood T cell repertoires in COVID-19. Turning to the study itself: There were acute and convalescent COVID-19 samples, and they came from the United States, Italy and Spain. T cells, B-cell-depleted T cells, or PBMCs provided the cDNA or gDNA that served as material.

Methods used by the authors: Amplified reference gene primers provided the basis for estimating nucleated cell counts. Sequencing was performed with immunoSEQ multiplex PCR; in TCRdb, only in-frame clones are kept and a portion is missing. V and J calls and clone size are copied from that table; D and trimming were computed from the DNA. Among around 150,000 clones, over 90% were seen once, and the ten largest hold roughly 2%. Seattle cases were enrolled at active infection and followed longitudinally. V lost 2 bases to trimming and J lost 0 bases; unmatched junction nucleotides: 5. The CDR3 is 17 amino acids. Germline-derived CDR1 and CDR2 are LGHNA and YSLEER.

Material: peripheral blood. This sequence originates from a woman aged 55-75 years with COVID-19, enrolled during active disease. The chain employs TRBV4-3 and TRBJ2-1, with 9 bases lining up with TRBD2. The CDR3 is CASSQNSGGRSYNEQFF. In DNA, the CDR3 is TGCGCCAGCAGCCAAAATAGCGGGGGCCGCTCCTACAATGAGCAGTTCTTC.